This T cell receptor gamma chain was documented in a study of gamma-delta T cells after stem cell transplantation (dated by TCRdb to the mid-2010s). This clone was seen a handful of times. There is no known antigen for this receptor. Base qualities are not recorded, but no much larger clone differs from it by a single base. The library relied on RT-PCR. Data came from an Illumina MiSeq. Clonotypes were called again by TCRdb from the public reads via CATT, and duplicate nucleotide sequences were then merged into one entry. The sample includes around 3,500 gamma-chain clones, with roughly 5.3% observed a single time. The ten largest clones capture roughly 22% of the sample. The CDR3 spans 17 residues, from the cysteine through the phenylalanine. The CDR3 DNA has 51 bases and is translated from base 1. V lost 0 bases and J lost 7 bases, and the count of bases not matched to a germline gene is 6. The germline V gene (reference sequence) provides CDR1 GITISATS and CDR2 ISYDGTV.

The rearranged chain carries TRGV9 and TRGJP. Sequences were obtained from gamma-delta T cells. This clonotype was obtained from a human donor. It is not recorded whose cells these are; they may come from a transplant donor. The nucleotide sequence reads TGTGCCTTGTGGGAGGTGATTGAGGAGTTGGGCAAAAAAATCAAGGTATTT. This sequence encodes CALWEVIEELGKKIKVF.